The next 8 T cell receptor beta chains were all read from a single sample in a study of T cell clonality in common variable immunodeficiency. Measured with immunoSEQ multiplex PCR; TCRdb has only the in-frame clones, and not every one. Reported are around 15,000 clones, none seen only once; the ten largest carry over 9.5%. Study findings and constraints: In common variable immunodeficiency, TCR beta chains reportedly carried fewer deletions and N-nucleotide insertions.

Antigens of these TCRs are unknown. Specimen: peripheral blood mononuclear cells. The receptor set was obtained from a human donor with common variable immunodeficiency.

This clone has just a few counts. Incomplete CDR3 DNA: TGTGCCAGCTCACCGCGGTGGCCGGCGGAGACC. It is translated as CASSPRWPAET. The CDR3, in full, reads CASSPRWPAETQYF. This chain joins TRBV18 and TRBJ2-5; D call uncertain. Read sequence stops 3 residues before the CDR3 end, and the germline J gene provides the missing end. This CDR3 region has 14 residues. V was shortened by 3 bases and J by 5 bases, with 13 bases between the two germline ends. CDR1 and CDR2 (germline): KGHSH, LQKENI.

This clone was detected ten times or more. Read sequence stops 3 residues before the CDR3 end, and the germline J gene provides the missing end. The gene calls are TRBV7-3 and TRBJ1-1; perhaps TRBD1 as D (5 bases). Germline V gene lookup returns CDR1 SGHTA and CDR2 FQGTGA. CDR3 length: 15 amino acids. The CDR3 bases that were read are TGTGCCAGCAGCTTAACTTCAGGGACTCGAACCGAA. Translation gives CASSLTSGTRTE. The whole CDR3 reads CASSLTSGTRTEAFF.

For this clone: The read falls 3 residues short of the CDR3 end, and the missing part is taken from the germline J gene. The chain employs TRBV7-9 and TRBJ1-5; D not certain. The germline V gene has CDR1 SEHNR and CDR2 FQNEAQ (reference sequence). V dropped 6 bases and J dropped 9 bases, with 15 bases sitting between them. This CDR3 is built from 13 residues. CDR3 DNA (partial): TGTGCCAGCAGTCTAGATGGAGAGAGGCCC. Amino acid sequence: CASSLDGERP. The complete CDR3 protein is CASSLDGERPQHF.

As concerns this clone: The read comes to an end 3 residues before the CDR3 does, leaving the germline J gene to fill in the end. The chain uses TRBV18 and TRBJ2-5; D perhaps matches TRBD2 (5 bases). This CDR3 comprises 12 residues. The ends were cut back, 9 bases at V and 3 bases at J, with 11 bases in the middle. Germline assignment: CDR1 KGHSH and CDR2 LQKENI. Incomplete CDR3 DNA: TGTGCCAGTCGGGGATTAAAAGAGACC. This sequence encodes CASRGLKET. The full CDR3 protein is CASRGLKETQYF. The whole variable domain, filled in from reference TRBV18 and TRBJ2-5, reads NAGVMQNPRHLVRRRGQEARLRCSPMKGHSHVYWYRQLPEEGLKFMVYLQKENIIDESGMPKERFSAEFPKEGPSILRIQQVVRGDSAAYFCASRGLKETQYFGPGTRLLVL.

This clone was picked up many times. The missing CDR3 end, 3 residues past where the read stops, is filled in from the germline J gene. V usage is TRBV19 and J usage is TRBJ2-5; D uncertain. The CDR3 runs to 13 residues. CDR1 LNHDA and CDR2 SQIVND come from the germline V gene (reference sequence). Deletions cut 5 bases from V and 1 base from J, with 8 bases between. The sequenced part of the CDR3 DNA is TGTGCCAGTAGTCGCGGTTTCCAAGAGACC. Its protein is CASSRGFQET. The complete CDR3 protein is CASSRGFQETQYF. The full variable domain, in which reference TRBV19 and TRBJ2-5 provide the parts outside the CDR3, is DGGITQSPKYLFRKEGQNVTLSCEQNLNHDAMYWYRQDPGQGLRLIYYSQIVNDFQKGDIAEGYSVSREKKESFPLTVTSAQKNPTAFYLCASSRGFQETQYFGPGTRLLVL.

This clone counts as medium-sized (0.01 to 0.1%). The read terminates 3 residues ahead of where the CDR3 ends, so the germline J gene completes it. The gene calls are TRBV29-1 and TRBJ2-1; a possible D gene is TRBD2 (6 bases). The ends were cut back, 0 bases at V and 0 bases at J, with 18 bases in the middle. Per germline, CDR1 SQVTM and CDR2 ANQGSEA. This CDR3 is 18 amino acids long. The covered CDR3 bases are TGCAGCGTTGAAGATCGCGTATACGGGGGAAGCTCCTACAATGAG. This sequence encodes CSVEDRVYGGSSYNE. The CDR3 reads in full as CSVEDRVYGGSSYNEQFF.

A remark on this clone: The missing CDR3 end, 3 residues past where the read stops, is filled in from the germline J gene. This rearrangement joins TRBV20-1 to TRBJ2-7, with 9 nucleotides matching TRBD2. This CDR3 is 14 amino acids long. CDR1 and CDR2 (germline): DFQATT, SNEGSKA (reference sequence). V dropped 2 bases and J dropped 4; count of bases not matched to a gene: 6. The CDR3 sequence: CSARLAGQQYEQYF. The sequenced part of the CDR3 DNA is TGCAGTGCTAGACTAGCGGGACAGCAGTACGAG.

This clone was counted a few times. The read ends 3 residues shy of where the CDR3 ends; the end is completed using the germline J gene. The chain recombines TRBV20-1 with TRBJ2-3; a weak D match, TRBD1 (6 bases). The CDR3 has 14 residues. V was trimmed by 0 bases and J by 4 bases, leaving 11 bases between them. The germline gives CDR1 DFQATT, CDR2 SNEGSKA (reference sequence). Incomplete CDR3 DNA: TGCAGTGCTAGAGAAGAACAGGGTTCAGATACG. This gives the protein CSAREEQGSDT. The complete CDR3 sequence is CSAREEQGSDTQYF.